The 14 T cell receptor beta chains below were found in one sample sequenced in a study of shared T cell receptors in the human thymus. Clones were sequenced by immunoSEQ multiplex PCR, and TCRdb holds only the in-frame ones, with some missing. The table records hundreds of thousands of clones, roughly 90% of them present only once. These sequences were also reported in another study, on human thymus T cells.

The sample consisted of thymocytes. The receptors were gathered from a boy under two years old with a congenital heart defect.

The V and J genes are TRBV27 and TRBJ1-2; D is ambiguous. The ends were cut back, 4 bases at V and 4 bases at J, with 7 bases in the middle. CDR3 length: 12 residues. The germline gives CDR1 MNHEY, CDR2 SMNVEV (reference sequence). The CDR3 sequence: CASSSNSYGYTF. DNA of the CDR3: TGTGCCAGCAGTTCGAACAGCTATGGCTACACCTTC.

This clone appeared a single time. The J gene is TRBJ1-2, the V gene TRBV29-1; 7 positions match TRBD1. After removal of 6 bases from V and 3 bases from J, the junction contained 10 bases not matched to a gene. The CDR3 runs 14 residues. Per germline, CDR1 SQVTM and CDR2 ANQGSEA. The CDR3 here is CSVEQGKGDYGYTF. The CDR3 DNA is TGCAGCGTGGAACAGGGGAAGGGGGACTATGGCTACACCTTC.

CDR3 nucleotides: TGTGCCAGCAGACGAGATTCCGGAAACACCATATATTTT. Encoded protein: CASRRDSGNTIYF. The chain links TRBV13 to TRBJ1-3; D not certain. V lost 6 bases to trimming and J lost 4 bases, with 10 bases between them. The germline V gene encodes CDR1 PRHDT and CDR2 FYEKMQ (reference sequence). The CDR3 sequence is 13 residues long.

This chain links TRBV10-3 with TRBJ1-3; D unresolved. Germline lookup yields CDR1 ENHRY and CDR2 SYGVKD. The CDR3 has 15 residues. The V end lost 6 bases, the J end lost 0 bases, and 12 bases lay between the germline ends. In DNA, the CDR3 is TGTGCCATCAGAAAGACACACAGCTCTGGAAACACCATATATTTT. As protein: CAIRKTHSSGNTIYF.

V and J are TRBV7-4 and TRBJ2-5; no clear D. The CDR3 has 10 residues. CDR1 and CDR2 (germline): SGHVT, SQSDAQ. The germline V and J ends were trimmed by 2 bases and 13 bases, with 8 bases remaining between them. The CDR3 DNA follows: TGTGCCAGCAGCTTAACGGTTGGGTACTTC. As protein: CASSLTVGYF.

The chain joins TRBV7-9 to TRBJ2-2; D is possibly TRBD2 (6 bases). The CDR3 contains 17 residues. Looked up from germline, CDR1 is SEHNR and CDR2 is FQNEAQ (reference sequence). Deletions cut 1 base from V and 3 bases from J, with 15 bases between. CDR3 region: CASSLERAGQDTGELFF. The DNA for the CDR3 is TGTGCCAGCAGCTTAGAGCGGGCAGGGCAAGACACCGGGGAGCTGTTTTTT.

V is TRBV7-9 and J is TRBJ2-3; 8 positions match TRBD2. The trim removed 2 bases at V and 4 bases at J, leaving 8 bases unmatched. Germline loops: CDR1 SEHNR, CDR2 FQNEAQ (reference sequence). The CDR3 spans 16 residues. For the CDR3, the DNA is TGTGCCAGCAGCTTACAGGCTAGCGGGCCGTCAGATACGCAGTATTTT. Its protein is CASSLQASGPSDTQYF.

This clone was counted a single time. V and J are TRBV2 and TRBJ2-3, with TRBD1 matching over 7 bases. Germline CDR1 SNHLY, CDR2 FYNNEI. The CDR3 has 17 residues. The V gene end was trimmed by 2 bases and the J gene end by 5 bases; junction bases not matched to a gene: 13. The CDR3 loop is CASSEPTPEQGEDTQYF. The CDR3 nucleotides are TGTGCCAGCAGTGAACCGACCCCGGAGCAGGGGGAAGATACGCAGTATTTT.

The chain carries TRBV28 and TRBJ1-3, with TRBD1 matching 8 bases. The CDR3 consists of 13 residues. Losses at the gene ends were 8 bases for V and 3 bases for J; bases not matched to a gene: 3. Germline V gene data show CDR1 as MDHEN and CDR2 as SYDVKM. CDR3 in amino acids: CASDDRGGNTIYF. CDR3 bases: TGTGCCAGCGATGACAGGGGTGGAAACACCATATATTTT.

The rearrangement uses TRBV28 and TRBJ2-7; D remains unclear. Germline V gene lookup returns CDR1 MDHEN and CDR2 SYDVKM. CDR3 length equals 16 residues. V was pared by 2 bases and J by 2 bases, with 16 bases between. The CDR3 DNA follows: TGTGCCAGCAGTTTAGGGCCAATTATGGGCCCCTACGAGCAGTACTTC. This encodes CASSLGPIMGPYEQYF.

The chain is built from TRBV6-4 and TRBJ2-1, with D possibly TRBD2 on 6 matching bases. Trimming took off 0 bases at V and 5 bases at J, with 11 bases between the two ends. Germline loops: CDR1 MRHNA, CDR2 SNTAGT. This CDR3 has 15 amino acids. The CDR3: CASSDSSGEDNEQFF. DNA of the CDR3: TGTGCCAGCAGTGACTCTAGCGGTGAGGACAATGAGCAGTTCTTC.

This clone was observed a single time. The chain employs TRBV6-1 and TRBJ1-5, with 8 bases identical to TRBD1. The length of the CDR3 is 18 residues. J gave up 0 bases and V 4 bases, and 11 bases lay outside the gene matches. Germline lookup yields CDR1 MNHNS and CDR2 SASEGT. The DNA for the CDR3 is TGTGCCAGCAGTGGACAGGGGAGGTATAGATATAGCAATCAGCCCCAGCATTTT. It yields the protein CASSGQGRYRYSNQPQHF.

This clone was detected once. Its ends do not fully match the called genes, so a read error is possible. J is TRBJ2-5 and V is TRBV9, with a weak D call TRBD1 (5 bases). The CDR3 sequence is 13 residues long. Germline V gives CDR1 SGDLS, CDR2 YYNGEE. The CDR3 DNA reads as TGTGCCGGCAGCCTTGGACACCTCGGGACCCAGTACTTC. Its translation is CAGSLGHLGTQYF.

The rearrangement uses TRBV9 and TRBJ2-4; 7 bases line up with TRBD1. V was pared by 4 bases and J by 8 bases, with 6 bases of the junction left unmatched. From germline, CDR1 is SGDLS and CDR2 YYNGEE. The CDR3 totals 13 residues. For the CDR3, the DNA is TGTGCCAGCAGCCCCCGACAGGGTCACATTCAGTACTTC. It yields the protein CASSPRQGHIQYF.